The present entry profiles one TCR beta chain with its context. This sample is part of a study of cytomegalovirus exposure and HLA in healthy donors. The CDR3 is 14 residues long. The germline gives CDR1 MNHNS, CDR2 SASEGT. J was trimmed by 0 bases and V by 10 bases; bases with no gene match: 8. This PCR relied on a set of 60 Vbeta primers and 13 Jbeta primers. Data came from immunoSEQ multiplex PCR; TCRdb stores just in-frame clones and leaves some out. The sample carries tens of thousands of clones, under 85% recorded once. Sequenced material: PBMCs. The chain employs TRBV6-1 and TRBJ1-1, with TRBD1 matching 7 bases. The sequence was collected from a man aged 30 to 45 in good health and CMV-seronegative. The CDR3 DNA reads as TGTGCCACCAACAGGGGCGGATTGAACACTGAAGCTTTCTTT. Translation: CATNRGGLNTEAFF.